This T cell receptor (beta chain) was recovered during a study of post-analysis software for immune sequencing data. Background on the study: In terms of disease course, relapsing-remitting, secondary progressive and progressive-relapsing multiple sclerosis were included.

Each TCR beta cDNA library carried unique molecular identifiers. Researchers reported 400,000 to 550,000 cDNA molecules coming from around 1 to 9.1 million T cells. Using its own MiXCR run on the PCR reads, TCRdb lists one record per CDR3 protein. The data contain some 190,000 distinct CDR3 sequences, roughly 28% of them singletons. This CDR3 spans 16 amino acids. The V and J ends lost 3 bases and 7 bases respectively, with 20 bases between them. Germline assignment: CDR1 SGHRS and CDR2 YFSETQ. Study conclusions and caveats: Strong co-clustering by F measure linked samples that shared a preparation batch. TRBV segments more frequent in patients than in controls numbered a few and included TRBV5-6, TRBV5-1 and TRBV20-1. Normalized Chao1 diversity in multiple sclerosis patients fell significantly below that of controls.

A remark on this clonotype: Its specificity is not known. A much larger clone sits a single nucleotide away, making a read error possible.

The receptor's source is a girl aged 2 to 17 with multiple sclerosis. The rearrangement links TRBV5-1 to TRBJ2-1, with D maybe TRBD1 (5 bases). The material sequenced was blood. In DNA, the CDR3 is TGCGCCAGCAGCTCTGCCCAGGGATATACATGGAATGAGCAGTTCTTC. Translating it yields CASSSAQGYTWNEQFF. The full variable domain, its missing parts supplied by reference TRBV5-1 and TRBJ2-1, is KAGVTQTPRYLIKTRGQQVTLSCSPISGHRSVSWYQQTPGQGLQFLFEYFSETQRNKGNFPGRFSGRQFSNSRSEMNVSTLELGDSALYLCASSSAQGYTWNEQFFGPGTRLTVL.